A selection of T cell receptor beta chains follows, all from one sample in a study of CD4 and CD8 cells across lung adenocarcinoma regions. Via MiXCR, TCRdb re-called the PCR reads, giving one row per CDR3 protein. The table has approximately 19,000 distinct CDR3 sequences, roughly 54% seen once. The specimen was CD8+ T cells from the center of a lung tumor. The source of these receptors is a female donor with lung adenocarcinoma. The CD4 and CD8 labels of this study may be unreliable. Each CDR3 is given with its conserved first and last residue. D genes are given only for firm matches. Clone size is stated in some rows and not others, as once, few, many or a class when expanded.

CDR3nt | CDR3aa | len | v_gene | d_gene | j_gene | abundance
TGTGCCAGCAGCTTATCCCTTCACACAGATACGCAGTATTTT | CASSLSLHTDTQYF | 14 | TRBV7-2 | NA | TRBJ2-3 | many
TGCGCCAGCAGCTTAGGACTAGCGGGATTCGACTCCTACAATGAGCAGTTCTTC | CASSLGLAGFDSYNEQFF | 18 | TRBV5-1 | TRBD2 | TRBJ2-1 | NA
TGTGCCAGCAGCCGGGAGACTCAAGAGACCCAGTACTTC | CASSRETQETQYF | 13 | TRBV7-2 | NA | TRBJ2-5 | NA
TGTGCCATCAGTGGGGGGGAAGGGTACAATGAGCAGTTCTTC | CAISGGEGYNEQFF | 14 | TRBV10-3 | NA | TRBJ2-1 | once
TGTGCCAGCAGTTCGGACAGGACAGGAGGAGAGACCCAGTACTTC | CASSSDRTGGETQYF | 15 | TRBV27 | TRBD1 | TRBJ2-5 | few
TGTGCCACGAGGCAGGGGGGCCGACACCCAGATACCCAGTACTTC | CATRQGGRHPDTQYF | 15 | TRBV27 | NA | TRBJ2-5 | once
TGCGCCAGCAGCCGATGGACTAGCGGGAAGGAGGAGCTGTTTTTT | CASSRWTSGKEELFF | 15 | TRBV4-1 | TRBD2 | TRBJ2-2 | NA
TGTGTCGGCGGCCGTGACAAAGAGACGCAGTACTTC | CVGGRDKETQYF | 12 | TRBV27 | NA | TRBJ2-5 | once
TGTGCCAGGGGAACTAGAGGGAAAGACACTCAGTATTTC | CARGTRGKDTQYF | 13 | TRBV6-1 | NA | TRBJ2-6 | NA
TGCGCCAGCAAAGCACTTACGGCGGATACGCAGTATTTT | CASKALTADTQYF | 13 | TRBV10-2 | NA | TRBJ2-3 | medium-sized
TGCGCCAGCAGCCAAGTTTTTACCTCGGACAGGCCGAGCTCTGGAAACACCATATATTTT | CASSQVFTSDRPSSGNTIYF | 20 | TRBV4-1 | TRBD1 | TRBJ1-3 | NA
TGTGCCAGCAGTTTATGGGCCACCGGGGAGCTGTTTTTT | CASSLWATGELFF | 13 | TRBV27 | NA | TRBJ2-2 | medium-sized
TGCGCCCCAAACGGGTGGGGGGACTATGGCTACACCTTC | CAPNGWGDYGYTF | 13 | TRBV10-2 | NA | TRBJ1-2 | many
TGTGCCAGCAGTGGGGGAGGGGTAGGGACTGAAGCTTTCTTT | CASSGGGVGTEAFF | 14 | TRBV25-1 | NA | TRBJ1-1 | NA
TGTGCCAGCAGCCCACCCCCCCCGGGACTCAACTACAATGAGCAGTTCTTC | CASSPPPPGLNYNEQFF | 17 | TRBV6-1 | NA | TRBJ2-1 | NA
TGTGCCAGCGGGCTTTCGGGGGACTATGGCTACACCTTC | CASGLSGDYGYTF | 13 | TRBV6-1 | NA | TRBJ1-2 | NA
TGTGCCAGCAGCCCTACCAGGACAGGGGCTTCACCAAGCTCCTATAATTCACCCCTCCACTTT | CASSPTRTGASPSSYNSPLHF | 21 | TRBV6-1 | TRBD1 | TRBJ1-6 | many
TGTGCCAGCAGTCCCGGGACTAGCGGGACTTCCTGGGGCTCCTACAATGAGCAGTTCTTC | CASSPGTSGTSWGSYNEQFF | 20 | TRBV6-1 | TRBD2 | TRBJ2-1 | few
TGCGCCAGCCAACAGACTCTCCAAGAGACCCAGTACTTC | CASQQTLQETQYF | 13 | TRBV5-1 | NA | TRBJ2-5 | NA
TGTGCCAGCGGTGAGGTAGGGGGCCTTGCCCAAAAGACCCAGTACTTC | CASGEVGGLAQKTQYF | 16 | TRBV6-1 | TRBD1 | TRBJ2-5 | NA
TGCGCCAGCAGTGAGGGTGTCGGGATTAGTAAGCAGTATTTT | CASSEGVGISKQYF | 14 | TRBV10-1 | NA | TRBJ2-3 | NA
TGTGCCAGCAGCTTAGGAGGACTAGCGGGAAAACAAGAGACCCAGTACTTC | CASSLGGLAGKQETQYF | 17 | TRBV11-2 | TRBD2 | TRBJ2-5 | NA
TGTGCCAGGGGGCAGCGGGGAGGTGACAAAGAGACCCAGTATTTT | CARGQRGGDKETQYF | 15 | TRBV27 | TRBD2 | TRBJ2-3 | NA
TGTGCCAGCAGTCGCCCGGGGGCGGAAGCTTTCTTT | CASSRPGAEAFF | 12 | TRBV27 | NA | TRBJ1-1 | NA
TGCGCCAGCAGCCAAGGCGCACAGGGGGACTACGAGCAGTACTTC | CASSQGAQGDYEQYF | 15 | TRBV4-1 | TRBD1 | TRBJ2-7 | few
TGCAGCGTTCAGGGAGAGGGGGGCCTCTCCTACAATGAGCAGTTCTTC | CSVQGEGGLSYNEQFF | 16 | TRBV29-1 | NA | TRBJ2-1 | NA
TGTGCCTGCGGAGGGCTCGGACTGCGCGACCAAGAGATCCAGTACTTC | CACGGLGLRDQEIQYF | 16 | TRBV27 | NA | TRBJ2-4 | NA
TGTGCCAGCAGTTCGGGGCTGGGAGACAAAGATACGCAGTATTTT | CASSSGLGDKDTQYF | 15 | TRBV27 | NA | TRBJ2-3 | NA
TGTGCCAGCAGAAAACACGGGCTGTGCGACCAAAACACTCAGTACTTC | CASRKHGLCDQNTQYF | 16 | TRBV27 | NA | TRBJ2-4 | NA